The sequence of this T cell receptor (beta chain) was determined in a study of cytomegalovirus exposure and HLA in healthy donors. This CDR3 is built from 17 residues. CDR1 and CDR2 (germline): MNHNS, SASEGT. The V and J ends lost 4 bases and 5 bases, in that order; junction bases with no gene match: 17. A word on this clone: What it recognizes is unknown.

Study outcomes and limitations: The listing of 150 to 200 TCR beta chains classed them as cytomegalovirus-associated.

Primers included in the PCR were 60 Vbeta and 13 Jbeta primers. Sequencing used immunoSEQ multiplex PCR; TCRdb keeps in-frame clones, though not all of them. The data hold more than 100,000 clones, with approximately 80% observed a single time. The specimen was PBMCs. The TCR originated in a man aged 35 to 55 in good health and CMV-seronegative. The chain employs TRBV6-1 and TRBJ2-7; 7 bases are a match to TRBD2. The CDR3: CASSVPPLRGRLHEQYF. Written as DNA, the CDR3 is TGTGCCAGCAGTGTACCTCCCCTGCGGGGGAGACTCCACGAGCAGTACTTC.